This TCR beta chain was recorded in a study of cytomegalovirus exposure and HLA in healthy donors. For the study at large: Among some 400 genotyped donors, approximately 80% fell in the Caucasian-associated ancestry cluster. Study conclusions and caveats: Researchers left out some V segments, among them TRBV6-2 and TRBV6-3, as indistinguishable. Sequencing depth roughly uniform across donors was assumed in presence/absence analyses.

PCR was performed using 60 Vbeta and 13 Jbeta primers. Generated by immunoSEQ multiplex PCR, the TCRdb table keeps only in-frame clones and is missing some. Among some 130,000 clones listed, 82% were seen once. Trimming removed 2 bases at V and 5 bases at J, with 25 bases between. This CDR3 contains 19 residues. Germline CDR1 reads SGHNT; CDR2 reads YENEEA. Notes on this clone: As yet, its antigen is unknown.

These donors, healthy bone marrow donors, were studied. This chain joins TRBV11-3 and TRBJ1-5, with D maybe TRBD1 (6 bases). This receptor was taken from a male donor in good health and CMV-seropositive. Material: PBMCs. CDR3 protein: CASSLRGYQRTVGYQPQHF. The CDR3 coding sequence is TGTGCCAGCAGCTTAAGAGGCTATCAACGGACAGTTGGTTATCAGCCCCAGCATTTT.